This TCR beta chain was documented in a study of a mutant IDH1 vaccine in newly diagnosed glioma. Overall study context: Former treatment meant radiotherapy, temozolomide, or both; the majority had gotten both. Regarding the study as a whole: Pseudoprogression appeared independent of alterations in top peripheral clonotypes.

Documented time point: week 23, last vaccination. The vaccine gave 300 ug of a 20-mer mutant IDH1 peptide subcutaneously per dose. The ends were cut back, 2 bases at V and 3 bases at J, with 7 bases in the middle. CDR1 and CDR2 (germline): GTSNPN, SVGIG (reference sequence). The CDR3 has 12 residues. The protocol was immunoSEQ multiplex PCR, while the TCRdb copy is restricted to in-frame clones and leaves out a portion. Among tens of thousands of clones listed, around 85% were seen once. This clone has just a few counts. No antigen is known for it. The receptor's source is a man aged 25-45 years with glioma. Some clones in this sample may be carry-over from other donors' samples. Material: PBMCs, obtained from a glioma patient whose treatment included an IDH1 peptide vaccine. This chain connects TRBV30 to TRBJ1-1; D call uncertain. The DNA of the CDR3 is TGTGCCTGGAGTATTGGGTACACTGAAGCTTTCTTT. Its protein is CAWSIGYTEAFF.